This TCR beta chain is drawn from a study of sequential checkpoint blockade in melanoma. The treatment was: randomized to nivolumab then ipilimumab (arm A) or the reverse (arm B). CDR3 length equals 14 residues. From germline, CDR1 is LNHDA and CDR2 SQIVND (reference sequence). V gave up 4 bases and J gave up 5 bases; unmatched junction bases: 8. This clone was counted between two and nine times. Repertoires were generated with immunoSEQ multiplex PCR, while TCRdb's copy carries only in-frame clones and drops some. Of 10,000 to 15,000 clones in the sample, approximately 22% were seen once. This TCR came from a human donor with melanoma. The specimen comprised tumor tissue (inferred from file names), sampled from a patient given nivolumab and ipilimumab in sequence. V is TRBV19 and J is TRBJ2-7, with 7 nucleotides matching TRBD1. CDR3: CASSTGQVVNEQYF. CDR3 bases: TGTGCCAGTAGTACAGGACAGGTGGTAAACGAGCAGTACTTC.